This T cell receptor beta chain came from a study of blood T cell repertoires in COVID-19. This table comes from immunoSEQ multiplex PCR, and its TCRdb copy is limited to in-frame clones, with some not included. There are some 110,000 clones in the sample; 60% to 85% occur only once, and 6.2% lies in the top ten. The sequencing input was peripheral blood. This TCR came from an older man with acute or convalescent COVID-19.

The CDR3, as DNA: TGTGCCAGCAGCTTTGGACAGGGTTTTGAAGCTTTCTTT. Its protein product is CASSFGQGFEAFF. The chain links TRBV7-2 to TRBJ1-1; TRBD1 agrees at 8 bases. Germline V gene lookup returns CDR1 SGHTA and CDR2 FQGNSA. The CDR3 is 13 residues long. Unmatched junction bases numbered 4, after V lost 3 bases and J lost 7 bases.